This is a list of T cell receptor beta chains from one sample in a study of blood T cell repertoires in COVID-19. Sequencing was performed with immunoSEQ multiplex PCR; in TCRdb, only in-frame clones are kept and a portion is missing. The sample consists of more than 200,000 clones, approximately 88% of them appearing once. Material for sequencing was peripheral blood. These TCRs come from a woman aged 30 to 39 with COVID-19, enrolled during active disease. Each CDR3 is given with its conserved first and last residue. D genes are given only for firm matches. For some rows the clone size is stated as once, few or many, or as a class when expanded; others skip it.

cdr3_aa cdr3_nt v_call d_call j_call clone_size
CATTSVGGPLGGNTIYF TGTGCCACCACTTCCGTAGGGGGCCCGCTGGGAGGAAACACCATATATTTT TRBV19 TRBD1 TRBJ1-3 -
CASSSFSNQPQHF TGTGCCAGCAGTTCTTTCAGCAATCAGCCCCAGCATTTT TRBV6-1 - TRBJ1-5 -
CASSYPGAEAFF TGTGCCAGCAGTTACCCGGGAGCCGAAGCTTTCTTT TRBV6-5 - TRBJ1-1 -
CASSLGGATSTDTQYF TGCGCCAGCAGCTTGGGTGGAGCTACTAGCACAGATACGCAGTATTTT TRBV5-1 - TRBJ2-3 -
CATSREGGFVYEQYF TGTGCCACCAGCAGAGAGGGAGGGTTCGTTTACGAGCAGTACTTC TRBV15 TRBD2 TRBJ2-7 -
CASSQDRGTYEQYF TGCGCCAGCAGCCAAGATCGGGGTACCTACGAGCAGTACTTC TRBV4-3 - TRBJ2-7 -
CSGRQGRTDTQYF TGCAGCGGAAGACAGGGGAGGACAGATACGCAGTATTTT TRBV29-1 TRBD1 TRBJ2-3 -
CSVFGTGYTEAFF TGCAGCGTTTTTGGGACAGGATACACTGAAGCTTTCTTT TRBV29-1 TRBD1 TRBJ1-1 -
CASSLGWAGDGYTF TGTGCCAGCAGCTTAGGATGGGCAGGGGATGGCTACACCTTC TRBV11-2 - TRBJ1-2 -
CAISDAIKYGYTF TGTGCCATCAGTGACGCGATAAAATATGGCTACACCTTC TRBV10-3 - TRBJ1-2 few
CASSQGGIGSPLHF TGTGCCAGCAGCCAAGGAGGAATCGGTTCACCCCTCCACTTT TRBV4-2 - TRBJ1-6 -
CASSSSPGTGGYEQYF TGTGCCAGCAGCTCCTCCCCCGGGACAGGGGGCTACGAGCAGTACTTC TRBV12-1 - TRBJ2-7 few
CASSPGGGMNTEAFF TGTGCCAGCAGCCCCGGTGGGGGGATGAACACTGAAGCTTTCTTT TRBV9 - TRBJ1-1 once
CASSPGRGGLYEQYF TGTGCCAGCAGCCCCGGACGGGGGGGACTCTACGAGCAGTACTTC TRBV11-3 TRBD2 TRBJ2-7 once
CASSLEATVTDTQYF TGTGCCAGCAGCTTGGAAGCGACGGTCACAGATACGCAGTATTTT TRBV5-8 - TRBJ2-3 -
CASSATSADTGELFF TGTGCCAGCAGTGCCACTAGCGCGGACACCGGGGAGCTGTTTTTT TRBV6-2/TRBV6-3 TRBD2 TRBJ2-2 once
CASSEGLAGGEQFF TGTGCCAGTAGTGAGGGACTAGCGGGGGGTGAGCAGTTCTTC TRBV19 TRBD2 TRBJ2-1 -
CASSYGGNQPQHF TGTGCCAGCAGTTACGGGGGGAATCAGCCCCAGCATTTT TRBV6-5 - TRBJ1-5 few
CASSGGGLAGADTQYF TGTGCCAGCAGCGGGGGAGGACTAGCGGGAGCAGATACGCAGTATTTT TRBV9 TRBD2 TRBJ2-3 -
CASSLRGKNTEAFF TGTGCCAGCAGCTTAAGGGGAAAGAACACTGAAGCTTTCTTT TRBV7-9 - TRBJ1-1 few
CASSYSAGLRTDTQYF TGTGCCAGCAGTTACTCTGCGGGACTTCGCACAGATACGCAGTATTTT TRBV6-5 - TRBJ2-3 -
CASSYGGEAGYTF TGTGCCAGCAGTTACGGAGGGGAGGCTGGCTACACCTTC TRBV6-5 - TRBJ1-2 -
CASSFFELKDTQYF TGTGCCAGCAGCTTCTTCGAACTCAAGGATACGCAGTATTTT TRBV5-8 - TRBJ2-3 -
CASSSQGSTEAFF TGCGCCAGCAGCTCCCAGGGAAGTACTGAAGCTTTCTTT TRBV5-1 - TRBJ1-1 -
CASSPSFPGASGNTIYF TGTGCCAGCAGCCCCAGCTTTCCGGGAGCGTCTGGAAACACCATATATTTT TRBV11-2 - TRBJ1-3 -
CASSLLAGGLERLFF TGTGCCAGCAGTTTACTAGCGGGGGGCCTCGAAAGGCTTTTCTTT TRBV28 TRBD2 TRBJ2-3 -
CASSQKNQGRNEQFF TGCGCCAGCAGCCAAAAGAACCAGGGCCGCAATGAGCAGTTCTTC TRBV4-1 - TRBJ2-1 -
CASSESLDTQYF TGTGCCAGCAGTGAATCTCTCGATACGCAGTATTTT TRBV25-1 - TRBJ2-3 -
CASGLGMGQGQETQYF - TRBV12-5 - TRBJ2-5 -
CASSFYGPGGDPLDSPLHF TGTGCCAGCAGTTTTTACGGGCCCGGGGGGGACCCCCTGGATTCACCCCTCCACTTT TRBV27 - TRBJ1-6 -
CATSDSFLGNTIYF TGTGCCACCAGTGACTCCTTCCTAGGAAACACCATATATTTT TRBV24-1 - TRBJ1-3 -
CASSIWQENIQYF TGTGCCAGTAGTATATGGCAGGAAAACATTCAGTACTTC TRBV19 - TRBJ2-4 -